These 2 T cell receptor beta chains originate from one sample sequenced in a study of blood T cell repertoires in COVID-19. Libraries were prepared by immunoSEQ multiplex PCR; TCRdb keeps only in-frame clonotypes and omits some of them. The sample consists of about 170,000 clones, about 88% of them appearing once. The material sequenced was peripheral blood. The receptors here all came from a woman of 80 years or more with COVID-19, enrolled during active disease.

J is TRBJ2-7 and V is TRBV28, with a weak D call TRBD2 (5 bases). The CDR3 runs to 11 residues. Trimming left V 4 bases short and J 5 bases short, with 6 bases between. Germline loops: CDR1 MDHEN, CDR2 SYDVKM. The CDR3: CASSSGDEQYF. Written as DNA, the CDR3 is TGTGCCAGCAGTTCCGGGGACGAGCAGTACTTC.

The chain employs TRBV19 and TRBJ1-1; TRBD1 might be the D (5 bases). CDR1 and CDR2 (germline): LNHDA, SQIVND (reference sequence). The CDR3 loop spans 15 amino acids. Deletions cut 5 bases from V and 0 bases from J, with 13 bases between. This CDR3 is CASSHRQTLNTEAFF. The CDR3 bases are TGTGCCAGTAGTCACCGACAGACCCTGAACACTGAAGCTTTCTTT.